The next 24 T cell receptor beta chains were all read from a single sample in a study of cytomegalovirus exposure and HLA in healthy donors. Measured with immunoSEQ multiplex PCR; TCRdb has only the in-frame clones, and not every one. The table has approximately 230,000 clones, 87% seen once. What was sequenced was PBMCs. The receptors stem from a man between 18 and 35 years old in good health and CMV-seropositive.

The chain links TRBV18 to TRBJ1-2, with 9 bases lining up with TRBD1. The V and J ends lost 5 bases and 4 bases, in that order; junction bases with no gene match: 2. This CDR3 contains 13 residues. The germline V gene encodes CDR1 KGHSH and CDR2 LQKENI. CDR3 DNA: TGTGCCAGCTCATCGACAGGGGGCTATGGCTACACCTTC. Its protein is CASSSTGGYGYTF. The whole variable domain, remainder taken from reference TRBV18 and TRBJ1-2, is NAGVMQNPRHLVRRRGQEARLRCSPMKGHSHVYWYRQLPEEGLKFMVYLQKENIIDESGMPKERFSAEFPKEGPSILRIQQVVRGDSAAYFCASSSTGGYGYTFGSGTRLTVV.

CDR3 protein: CASGFFRDQPQHF. The DNA of the CDR3 is TGTGCCTCCGGGTTTTTTAGAGATCAGCCCCAGCATTTT. The V gene is TRBV7-9, the J gene TRBJ1-5; the D is unclear. CDR3 length: 13 amino acids. With 11 bases removed from V and 5 bases from J, the gap between germline ends came to 16 bases. CDR1 and CDR2 (germline): SEHNR, FQNEAQ (reference sequence).

A single count supports this clone. The chain carries TRBV4-1 and TRBJ1-2; 10 bases map to TRBD1. J was trimmed by 4 bases and V by 2 bases; bases with no gene match: 4. This CDR3 is 15 amino acids long. Germline-derived CDR1 and CDR2 are MGHRA and YSYEKL. The CDR3 here is CASSQRTGGSYGYTF. CDR3 coding DNA: TGCGCCAGCAGCCAACGGACAGGGGGAAGCTATGGCTACACCTTC.

The genes are TRBV2 and TRBJ2-7; D is possibly TRBD1 or TRBD2 (5 bases each). The CDR3 is 13 amino acids. Germline assignment: CDR1 SNHLY and CDR2 FYNNEI. The V end lost 5 bases, the J end lost 6 bases, and 14 bases lay between the germline ends. In DNA, the CDR3 is TGTGCCAGCAGTTACGCCGATGGGGGCGAGCAGTACTTC. The encoded protein is CASSYADGGEQYF.

The table lists this clone with a few counts. At the DNA level, this CDR3 is encoded by other sequences in the same sample as well. CDR3 coding DNA: TGTGCCAGCTCACCACAGGGGGACTATGGCTACACCTTC. Amino acids: CASSPQGDYGYTF. The rearrangement joins TRBV18 to TRBJ1-2; a possible D gene is TRBD1 (6 bases). The CDR3 loop spans 13 amino acids. Germline CDR1 is KGHSH and CDR2 is LQKENI. Trimming left V 1 base short and J 3 bases short, with 6 bases between. Using reference TRBV18 and TRBJ1-2 for the parts outside the CDR3, the full variable domain is NAGVMQNPRHLVRRRGQEARLRCSPMKGHSHVYWYRQLPEEGLKFMVYLQKENIIDESGMPKERFSAEFPKEGPSILRIQQVVRGDSAAYFCASSPQGDYGYTFGSGTRLTVV.

A single count supports this clone. The J gene is TRBJ1-5, the V gene TRBV5-6; TRBD1 agrees at 9 bases. Trimming removed 2 bases from V and 2 bases from J; junction bases left unmatched: 5. The CDR3 has 16 amino acids. The germline gives CDR1 SGHDT, CDR2 YYEEEE. CDR3 region: CASSFLGQGGNQPQHF. For the CDR3, the DNA is TGTGCCAGCAGCTTCCTGGGACAGGGAGGCAATCAGCCCCAGCATTTT.

The J gene is TRBJ2-3, the V gene TRBV5-1; D might be TRBD1 (6 bases). V lost 0 bases and J lost 6, with 17 bases in between. CDR3 length equals 16 residues. The germline gives CDR1 SGHRS, CDR2 YFSETQ. CDR3 in amino acids: CASSLGFQGIPDTQYF. CDR3 bases: TGCGCCAGCAGCTTGGGGTTCCAGGGGATCCCCGATACGCAGTATTTT.

The chain has TRBV6-6 and TRBJ2-2, with a weak D call TRBD1 (5 bases). CDR1 and CDR2 (germline): MNHNY, SVGAGI (reference sequence). This CDR3 has 13 residues. The CDR3 protein is CATGQGNTGELFF. The CDR3 bases are TGTGCTACTGGGCAGGGGAACACCGGGGAGCTGTTTTTT.

The chain couples TRBV7-9 to TRBJ1-1; D is uncertain. This CDR3 region has 15 residues. With 3 bases removed from V and 0 bases from J, the gap between germline ends came to 11 bases. Germline assignment: CDR1 SEHNR and CDR2 FQNEAQ (reference sequence). CDR3 sequence: CASSFPEGLNTEAFF. The DNA of the CDR3 is TGTGCCAGCAGCTTTCCGGAGGGTCTGAACACTGAAGCTTTCTTT.

The CDR3 region is CASSLYISAGNYGYTF. CDR3 sequence (DNA): TGTGCCAGCAGCTTGTATATCTCGGCAGGGAACTATGGCTACACCTTC. This sequence joins TRBV7-8 and TRBJ1-2, with D maybe TRBD1 (5 bases). This CDR3 region has 16 residues. Trimming left V 3 bases short and J 2 bases short, with 16 bases between. The germline V gene has CDR1 SGHVS and CDR2 FQNEAQ.

This clone was recorded once. This rearrangement joins TRBV4-3 to TRBJ1-1, with D perhaps TRBD1 (5 bases). V dropped 0 bases and J dropped 8 bases, with 19 bases sitting between them. There are 16 residues in the CDR3. Per the germline V gene, CDR1 is LGHNA and CDR2 is YSLEER. The CDR3 nucleotides are TGCGCCAGCAGCCAAGAAGGGGCAGGGCTCTATGGAGAAGCTTTCTTT. Protein: CASSQEGAGLYGEAFF.

The chain has TRBV27 and TRBJ1-4; 8 bases line up with TRBD1. Germline CDR1 reads MNHEY; CDR2 reads SMNVEV (reference sequence). V shed 3 bases, J shed 5 bases, and the junction held 2 bases outside the gene matches. CDR3 length: 14 amino acids. The CDR3 region is CASSFQGANEKLFF. CDR3 coding DNA: TGTGCCAGCAGTTTCCAGGGGGCGAATGAAAAACTGTTTTTT.

In DNA form, the CDR3 reads TGTGCCAGCAGTTTATTAACGGGAGGTACGGACTACGAGCAGTACTTC. Amino acids: CASSLLTGGTDYEQYF. The chain uses TRBV28 and TRBJ2-7; 7 bases match TRBD2. Germline V lookup: CDR1 MDHEN, CDR2 SYDVKM. The ends lost 1 base at V and 3 bases at J; junction bases unmatched: 9. The CDR3 runs 16 residues.

This clone was seen only a few times. The chain employs TRBV19 and TRBJ2-2; D is unresolved. V was trimmed by 7 bases and J by 5 bases, leaving 5 bases between them. The germline gives CDR1 LNHDA, CDR2 SQIVND (reference sequence). The CDR3 has 11 amino acids. CDR3 coding DNA: TGTGCCAGTATTGGGACCGGGGAGCTGTTTTTT. Translation gives CASIGTGELFF.

The V and J genes are TRBV2 and TRBJ2-3; no clear D. The CDR3 contains 14 residues. V lost 1 base, J lost 2 bases, and 7 bases lay in between. CDR1 and CDR2 (germline): SNHLY, FYNNEI. The CDR3 protein is CASSEDRDTDTQYF. Here the CDR3 DNA reads TGTGCCAGCAGTGAAGACCGAGACACAGATACGCAGTATTTT.

With regard to this clone: Other DNA variants within this sample encode the same CDR3. The genes are TRBV28 and TRBJ1-2; D may be TRBD1 (5 bases). The V gene lost 2 bases and the J gene lost 3 bases, with 7 bases spanning the gap. The germline gives CDR1 MDHEN, CDR2 SYDVKM. This CDR3 contains 13 residues. The CDR3 loop is CASSLGTDYGYTF. The CDR3 region has the DNA TGTGCCAGCAGTTTAGGGACGGACTATGGCTACACCTTC.

The CDR3 protein is CASSLYGGREQFF. The CDR3 DNA sequence: TGTGCCAGCAGTTTATATGGAGGAAGGGAGCAGTTCTTC. The rearrangement uses TRBV27 and TRBJ2-1; a possible D gene is TRBD2 (5 bases). Germline CDR1 and CDR2: MNHEY and SMNVEV (reference sequence). This CDR3 region has 13 residues. Trimming removed 1 base from V and 10 bases from J, with 11 bases in between.

The genes are TRBV19 and TRBJ1-2; D unclear. CDR1 and CDR2 from the germline V gene are LNHDA and SQIVND (reference sequence). V gave up 4 bases and J gave up 7 bases, with 7 bases separating them. There are 11 residues in the CDR3. CDR3 protein: CASSTSLGYTF. The CDR3, as DNA: TGTGCCAGTAGTACCAGCCTTGGCTACACCTTC.

In DNA, the CDR3 is TGTGCCAGCAGCCCCGTGAGGAAAGTCTTTAGCTCCTACGAGCAGTACTTC. Protein: CASSPVRKVFSSYEQYF. The chain has TRBV5-6 and TRBJ2-7; unclear D gene. This CDR3 is built from 17 residues. V was clipped by 4 bases and J by 0 bases, with 20 bases between them. CDR1 SGHDT and CDR2 YYEEEE come from the germline V gene.

V and J are TRBV6-1 and TRBJ1-1; 7 nucleotides match TRBD1. CDR1 and CDR2 from the germline V gene are MNHNS and SASEGT. V gave up 8 bases and J gave up 11 bases; unmatched junction bases: 8. This CDR3 spans 11 amino acids. The CDR3 sequence is CASQGVREAFF. CDR3 DNA: TGTGCCAGCCAGGGGGTAAGGGAGGCTTTCTTT.

This clone was picked up one time. The genes are TRBV27 and TRBJ1-5; no clear D. The ends were cut back, 5 bases at V and 0 bases at J, with 23 bases in the middle. This CDR3 comprises 19 residues. Germline-derived CDR1 and CDR2 are MNHEY and SMNVEV (reference sequence). DNA for the CDR3: TGTGCCAGCAGTCCACCGTTAGGGCCCCATATCCGTAGCAATCAGCCCCAGCATTTT. As protein: CASSPPLGPHIRSNQPQHF.

This chain connects TRBV2 to TRBJ2-5; D assignment may be TRBD1 or TRBD2 (6 bases each). The V end was cut by 10 bases, the J end by 4 bases, with 16 bases between. The germline V gene encodes CDR1 SNHLY and CDR2 FYNNEI. CDR3 length: 13 amino acids. CDR3 residues: CATAGGGRETQYF. Written as DNA, the CDR3 is TGTGCCACCGCGGGTGGGGGGCGAGAGACCCAGTACTTC.

The CDR3 DNA reads as TGTGCCAGCAGTTACAGCCAGCCGGAGACCCAGTACTTC. Translating gives CASSYSQPETQYF. This rearrangement joins TRBV6-5 to TRBJ2-5, with unresolved D. Germline V gives CDR1 MNHEY, CDR2 SVGAGI. Trimming cost V 2 bases and J 5 bases, with 9 bases left between them. The CDR3 covers 13 residues.

The genes are TRBV7-9 and TRBJ2-7; no definite D call. Germline V gives CDR1 SEHNR, CDR2 FQNEAQ (reference sequence). CDR3 length: 15 residues. V gave up 4 bases and J gave up 2 bases, with 15 bases separating them. CDR3 in amino acids: CASSSTGPETYEQYF. In DNA, the CDR3 is TGTGCCAGCAGCTCCACCGGGCCCGAAACCTACGAGCAGTACTTC.